Listed here is a single T cell receptor (beta chain). The target antigen is unknown. Its ends do not fully match the called genes, so a read error is possible. These data are taken from a study of post-analysis software for immune sequencing data. Study outcomes and limitations: In patients, TRBV5-6, TRBV5-1 and TRBV20-1 belonged to about five TRBV segments found more frequently than in controls.

Unique molecular identifiers were built into the TCR beta cDNA libraries. TCRdb reprocessed the PCR reads with MiXCR, giving one entry per CDR3 protein. The repertoire holds hundreds of thousands of distinct CDR3 sequences, with around 64% as singletons. Germline CDR1 is SGHVS and CDR2 is FNYEAQ. The CDR3 has 18 residues. The sequence was obtained from a girl aged 2 to 10 with multiple sclerosis. Sequenced input: blood. The chain recombines TRBV7-6 with TRBJ2-2; TRBD2 matches 8 bases. The CDR3 region is CASSPIAGTLPNAGELFF. The CDR3 DNA reads as TGTGCCAGCAGCCCCATAGCGGGGACACTACCGAACGCCGGGGAGCTGTTTTTT.